The next 3 T cell receptor beta chains were all read from a single sample in a study of blood T cells in healthy people across ages. For the second PCR, which ran for 7 to 11 cycles, a sample-barcoded 5' primer and a J-beta primer mix were used. Each CDR3 protein gets one entry after TCRdb re-called the 5' RACE reads with MiXCR. There are some 1.5 million distinct CDR3 sequences in the sample; about 28% occur only once, and about 7.7% lies in the top ten. The sample taken for sequencing was blood. The origin of the receptors is a woman aged 25 to 39 in good health.

The rearrangement joins TRBV10-3 to TRBJ2-5; TRBD1 agrees at 8 bases. Germline CDR1 ENHRY, CDR2 SYGVKD. This CDR3 comprises 15 residues. The trim removed 4 bases at V and 11 bases at J, leaving 15 bases unmatched. The DNA for the CDR3 is TGTGCCATCAGTGGCGGCGGGCAGGGGGCCGAAGAGCAGTACTTC. Translated: CAISGGGQGAEEQYF.

The chain joins TRBV5-1 to TRBJ2-5, with 11 bases matching TRBD2. Germline V CDR1 and CDR2: SGHRS, YFSETQ. V was clipped by 4 bases and J by 9 bases; unmatched bases: 11. The CDR3 extends over 15 amino acids. The CDR3 bases are TGCGCCAGCAGCCCGGGGACTAGCGGAATTGGGGCCCAGTACTTC. This codes for CASSPGTSGIGAQYF.

This clonotype has a handful of counts. The chain carries TRBV18 and TRBJ2-7, with D possibly TRBD2 on 5 matching bases. This CDR3 contains 14 residues. Germline values: CDR1 KGHSH, CDR2 LQKENI. Deletions cut 3 bases from V and 1 base from J, with 10 bases between. The CDR3 reads CASSPGSYSYEQYF. The CDR3 bases are TGTGCCAGCTCACCGGGGAGTTATTCCTACGAGCAGTACTTC.